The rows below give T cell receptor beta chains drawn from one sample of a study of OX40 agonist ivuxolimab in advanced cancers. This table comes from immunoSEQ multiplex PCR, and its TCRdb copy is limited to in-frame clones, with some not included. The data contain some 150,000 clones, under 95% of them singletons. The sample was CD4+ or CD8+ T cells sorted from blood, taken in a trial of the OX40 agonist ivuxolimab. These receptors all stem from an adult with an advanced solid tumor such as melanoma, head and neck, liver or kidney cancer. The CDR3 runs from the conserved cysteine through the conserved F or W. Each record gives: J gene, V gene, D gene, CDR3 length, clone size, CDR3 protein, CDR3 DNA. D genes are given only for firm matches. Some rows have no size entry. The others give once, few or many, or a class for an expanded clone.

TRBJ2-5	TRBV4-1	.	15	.	CASSQERGVQETQYF	TGCGCCAGCAGCCAAGAGCGAGGGGTTCAAGAGACCCAGTACTTC
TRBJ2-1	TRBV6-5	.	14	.	CASSSGSSYNEQFF	TGTGCCAGCAGTTCAGGGAGCTCCTACAATGAGCAGTTCTTC
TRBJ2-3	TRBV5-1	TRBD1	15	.	CASSRDRGSTDTQYF	TGCGCCAGCAGCCGGGACAGGGGTTCCACAGATACGCAGTATTTT
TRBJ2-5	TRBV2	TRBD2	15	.	CASSEVGGAWETQYF	TGTGCCAGCAGTGAAGTCGGGGGGGCCTGGGAGACCCAGTACTTC
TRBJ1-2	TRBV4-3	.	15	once	CASSQLSSYNYGYTF	TGCGCCAGCAGCCAATTGAGTAGTTATAACTATGGCTACACCTTC
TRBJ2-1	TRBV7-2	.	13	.	CASSLRGRDEQFF	TGTGCCAGCAGCCTTCGGGGGCGGGATGAGCAGTTCTTC
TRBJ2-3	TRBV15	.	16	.	CATSRDGGASTDTQYF	TGTGCCACCAGCAGAGATGGCGGGGCCAGCACAGATACGCAGTATTTT
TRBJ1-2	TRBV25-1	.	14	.	CASSEGGYNYGYTF	TGTGCCAGCAGTGAGGGGGGTTACAACTATGGCTACACCTTC
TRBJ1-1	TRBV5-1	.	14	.	CASSWEGRATEAFF	TGCGCCAGCAGCTGGGAGGGGAGGGCCACTGAAGCTTTCTTT
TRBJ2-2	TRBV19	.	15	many	CASRTGGPNTGELFF	TGTGCCAGTAGGACGGGGGGCCCAAACACCGGGGAGCTGTTTTTT
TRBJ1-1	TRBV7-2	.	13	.	CASSFRRNTEAFF	TGTGCCAGCAGCTTCCGACGGAACACTGAAGCTTTCTTT
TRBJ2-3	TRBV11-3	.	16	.	CASSLGVQQGADTQYF	TGTGCCAGCAGCTTAGGGGTGCAACAGGGTGCAGATACGCAGTATTTT
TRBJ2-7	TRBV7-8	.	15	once	CASSSGGPSTYEQYF	TGTGCCAGCAGCTCCGGAGGGCCTAGTACCTACGAGCAGTACTTC
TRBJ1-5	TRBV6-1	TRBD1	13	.	CASRTGNNQPQHF	TGTGCCAGCAGGACAGGGAACAATCAGCCCCAGCATTTT
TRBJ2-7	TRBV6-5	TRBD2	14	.	CASSPWTSGYEQYF	TGTGCCAGCAGTCCTTGGACTAGCGGCTACGAGCAGTACTTC
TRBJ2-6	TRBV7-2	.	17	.	CASSLRSRDSGANVLTF	TGTGCCAGCAGCTTACGGAGTAGGGACTCTGGGGCCAACGTCCTGACTTTC
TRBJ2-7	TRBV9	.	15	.	CASSVGPGTADGQYF	TGTGCCAGCAGCGTAGGTCCCGGGACGGCCGACGGGCAGTACTTC
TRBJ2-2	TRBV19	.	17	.	CASSALAGRFDTGELFF	TGTGCCAGTAGTGCCCTCGCTGGGCGGTTTGACACCGGGGAGCTGTTTTTT
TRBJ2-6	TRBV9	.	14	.	CASSVRSGANVLTF	TGTGCCAGCAGCGTAAGGTCCGGGGCCAACGTCCTGACTTTC
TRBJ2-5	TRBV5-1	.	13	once	CASRSLPKETQYF	TGCGCCAGCAGATCACTACCGAAAGAGACCCAGTACTTC
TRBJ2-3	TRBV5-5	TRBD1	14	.	CASSSTGGSDTQYF	TGTGCCAGCAGCTCGACAGGGGGGTCAGATACGCAGTATTTT
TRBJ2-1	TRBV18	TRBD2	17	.	CASSPKKAGPTYNEQFF	TGTGCCAGCTCACCTAAAAAAGCGGGGCCCACCTACAATGAGCAGTTCTTC
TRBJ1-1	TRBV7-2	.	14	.	CASSLGAHLPEAFF	TGTGCCAGCAGCTTAGGGGCTCACTTACCTGAAGCTTTCTTT
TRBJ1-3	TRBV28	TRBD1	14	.	CASSRTGSRNTIYF	TGTGCCAGCAGTCGGACAGGTTCTAGGAACACCATATATTTT
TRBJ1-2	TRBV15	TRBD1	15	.	CATSRDKGTGHGYTF	TGTGCCACCAGCAGAGATAAGGGGACAGGGCATGGCTACACCTTC
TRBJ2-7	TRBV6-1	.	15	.	CASSESGATYYEQYF	TGTGCCAGCAGTGAATCTGGCGCCACCTATTACGAGCAGTACTTC
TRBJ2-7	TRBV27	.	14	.	CASSLLGLAYEQYF	TGTGCCAGCAGTTTACTGGGCTTAGCCTACGAGCAGTACTTC
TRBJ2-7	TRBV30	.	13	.	CAWSGGGEREQYF	TGTGCCTGGAGTGGAGGGGGGGAGCGCGAGCAGTACTTC
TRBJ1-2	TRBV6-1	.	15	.	CASSEIRATGNRYTF	TGTGCCAGCAGTGAAATCCGGGCTACGGGAAATCGCTACACCTTC
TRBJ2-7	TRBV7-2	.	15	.	CASSSQGGATYEQYF	TGTGCCAGCAGCTCCCAGGGGGGCGCGACCTACGAGCAGTACTTC
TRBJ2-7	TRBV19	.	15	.	CASSIREEGIYEQYF	TGTGCCAGTAGTATTAGAGAGGAGGGAATATACGAGCAGTACTTC
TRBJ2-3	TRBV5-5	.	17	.	CASSLAGQGGPTDTQYF	TGTGCCAGCAGCTTGGCGGGGCAGGGGGGACCCACAGATACGCAGTATTTT
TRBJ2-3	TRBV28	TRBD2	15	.	CASTTVAGRTDTQYF	TGTGCCAGCACGACTGTAGCGGGACGCACAGATACGCAGTATTTT
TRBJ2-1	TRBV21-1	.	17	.	CASSGRDRRESYNEQFF	TGTGCCAGCAGCGGGCGGGACAGGCGGGAGTCCTACAATGAGCAGTTCTTC
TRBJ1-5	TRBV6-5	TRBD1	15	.	CASSSDRGYNQPQHF	TGTGCCAGCAGTTCGGACAGGGGGTACAATCAGCCCCAGCATTTT
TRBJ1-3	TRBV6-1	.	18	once	CASSDHGWMESSGNTIYF	TGTGCCAGCAGTGATCACGGGTGGATGGAGTCCTCTGGAAACACCATATATTTT
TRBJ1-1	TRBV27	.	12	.	CASSRMNTEAFF	TGTGCCAGCAGTAGGATGAACACTGAAGCTTTCTTT
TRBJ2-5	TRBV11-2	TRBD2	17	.	CASSPPGLAGGGETQYF	TGTGCCAGCAGCCCACCCGGTCTAGCGGGAGGGGGAGAGACCCAGTACTTC
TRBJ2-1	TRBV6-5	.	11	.	CASRTGQEQFF	TGTGCCAGCAGAACAGGACAGGAGCAGTTCTTC
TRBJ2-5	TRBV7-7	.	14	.	CASSLGGYQETQYF	TGTGCCAGCAGCTTAGGGGGCTATCAAGAGACCCAGTACTTC
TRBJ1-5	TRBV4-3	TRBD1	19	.	CASSQDRRTGTFSNQPQHF	TGCGCCAGCAGCCAAGATCGGAGGACAGGAACCTTTAGCAATCAGCCCCAGCATTTT
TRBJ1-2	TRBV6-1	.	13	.	CASRDSAAYGYTF	TGTGCCAGCAGGGACAGCGCTGCCTATGGCTACACCTTC
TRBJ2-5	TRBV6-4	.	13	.	CASSSTYQETQYF	TGTGCCAGCAGCTCAACGTACCAAGAGACCCAGTACTTC
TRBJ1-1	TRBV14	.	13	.	CASSQQQNTEAFF	TGTGCCAGCAGCCAACAGCAAAACACTGAAGCTTTCTTT
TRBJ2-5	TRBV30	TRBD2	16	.	CAWSVGLAGGRETQYF	TGTGCCTGGAGTGTTGGGCTAGCGGGAGGAAGAGAGACCCAGTACTTC
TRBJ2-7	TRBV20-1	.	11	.	CSAKDTYEQYF	TGCAGTGCTAAGGATACCTACGAGCAGTACTTC
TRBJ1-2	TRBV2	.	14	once	CASKNREGNYGYTF	TGTGCCAGCAAAAACAGGGAAGGGAACTATGGCTACACCTTC
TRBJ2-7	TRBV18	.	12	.	CASSPDSYEQYF	TGTGCCAGCTCACCGGACAGCTACGAGCAGTACTTC
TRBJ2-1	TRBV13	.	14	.	CASSLGASYREQFF	TGTGCCAGCAGTCTCGGGGCTAGTTATCGTGAGCAGTTCTTC
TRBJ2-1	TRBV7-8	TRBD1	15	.	CASSWTGTTYNEQFF	TGTGCCAGCAGCTGGACAGGGACGACCTACAATGAGCAGTTCTTC
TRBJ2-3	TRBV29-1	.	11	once	CSLLKGDTQYF	TGCAGCTTACTCAAAGGTGATACGCAGTATTTT
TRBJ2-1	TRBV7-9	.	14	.	CASRSGLSYNEQFF	TGTGCCAGCAGATCCGGACTGAGTTACAATGAGCAGTTCTTC
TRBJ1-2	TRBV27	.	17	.	CASSFNMADAYIYGYTF	TGTGCCAGCAGTTTTAATATGGCAGACGCTTACATCTATGGCTACACCTTC
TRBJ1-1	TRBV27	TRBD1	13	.	CASSSADRSEAFF	TGTGCCAGCAGTTCCGCGGACAGGTCTGAAGCTTTCTTT